This entry concerns a single TCR beta chain. Its antigen is unidentified. The data belong to a study of cytomegalovirus exposure and HLA in healthy donors. Losses at the gene ends were 3 bases for V and 0 bases for J; bases not matched to a gene: 4. CDR3 length: 15 amino acids. Germline CDR1 reads ENHRY; CDR2 reads SYGVKD. Primers: 60 Vbeta forward and 13 Jbeta reverse. Assay: immunoSEQ multiplex PCR; the TCRdb copy retains only in-frame clones and omits some. The table records 250,000 or so clones, about 85% of them present only once. Whole-study results and caveats: A prior analysis recorded that most TCR beta V segments were productive about 87% or about 30% of the time.

The chain recombines TRBV10-3 with TRBJ2-7, with 8 bases aligning to TRBD2. Source material: PBMCs. The source is a human donor in good health. The CDR3 protein is CAISDGRGNSYEQYF. The CDR3 coding sequence is TGTGCCATCAGTGACGGGAGGGGAAACTCCTACGAGCAGTACTTC.